This TCR beta chain was documented in a study of cytomegalovirus exposure and HLA in healthy donors. General observations from the study: Productive rates of about 90% or about 30% were seen for most TCR beta V segments in an earlier analysis. The study recorded some 160 TCR beta chains that were cytomegalovirus-associated.

The PCR used 60 Vbeta and 13 Jbeta primers. The assay was immunoSEQ multiplex PCR, and TCRdb's table has in-frame clones only and misses some. This table has a few hundred thousand clones, about 82% appearing once. Note on this clone: The antigen is undetermined.

The V and J ends lost 6 bases and 3 bases, in that order; junction bases with no gene match: 27. The germline gives CDR1 SQVTM, CDR2 ANQGSEA. This CDR3 comprises 20 residues. The sequenced sample consisted of PBMCs. The chain recombines TRBV29-1 with TRBJ2-5; 8 bases align to TRBD1. The sequence derives from a man between 25 and 39 years old in good health and CMV-seronegative. The CDR3 DNA sequence: TGCAGCGTACTTACTCGACAGGGGTCGAATCCTAAAGACCTTAAAGAGACCCAGTACTTC. This sequence encodes CSVLTRQGSNPKDLKETQYF.